This T cell receptor beta chain is from a study of blood T cell repertoires in COVID-19. Measured with immunoSEQ multiplex PCR; TCRdb has only the in-frame clones, and not every one. The data show around 240,000 clones, more than 65% seen once. Germline CDR1 is MGHDK and CDR2 is SYGVNS. The CDR3 contains 17 residues. Deletions cut 3 bases from V and 0 bases from J, with 14 bases between. This clone showed up just once. The clonotype originates from a woman in her forties who had recovered from COVID-19. The chain couples TRBV25-1 to TRBJ1-4, with a weak D call TRBD1 (5 bases). Sequencing was performed on peripheral blood. CDR3 sequence reads: CASSEVRGSATNEKLFF. CDR3 nucleotide sequence: TGTGCCAGCAGTGAGGTGCGGGGGTCTGCAACTAATGAAAAACTGTTTTTT.